This T cell receptor (beta chain) was captured by sequencing in a study of shared clonotypes between healthy human individuals. From germline, CDR1 is LGHNA and CDR2 YNFKEQ. The CDR3 runs to 16 residues. A remark on this clone: This likely came from a read error, as a far larger clone is one base away.

Recent acute infections and vaccinations were absent in the healthy HIV-negative adult donors. Assay runs were performed at deep level. Each unsorted PBMC replicate got 300 ng genomic DNA, tens of thousands of genomes. Data came from immunoSEQ multiplex PCR; TCRdb stores just in-frame clones and leaves some out. The table shows around 440,000 clones, with approximately 71% occurring only once. The sample was PBMCs. V and J are TRBV4-2 and TRBJ2-7; D may be TRBD1 or TRBD2 (5 bases each). The origin of this receptor is a woman between 40 and 55 years old in good health. Some clones in this sample may be carry-over from other donors' samples. CDR3 nucleotide sequence: TGTGTCAGCAGCCAAGACGAGGGGCAGGGCGTCGACGAGCAGTACTTC. Its protein product is CVSSQDEGQGVDEQYF.